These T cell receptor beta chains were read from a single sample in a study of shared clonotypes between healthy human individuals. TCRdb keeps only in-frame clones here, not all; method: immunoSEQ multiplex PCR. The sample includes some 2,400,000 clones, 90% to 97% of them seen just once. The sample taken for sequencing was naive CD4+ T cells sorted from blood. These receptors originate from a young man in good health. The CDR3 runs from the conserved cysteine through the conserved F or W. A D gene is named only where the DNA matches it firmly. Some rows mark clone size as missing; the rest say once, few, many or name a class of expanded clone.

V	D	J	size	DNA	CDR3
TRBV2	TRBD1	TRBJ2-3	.	TGTGCCAGCACCGTGGGACAGGTTTCAGATACGCAGTATTTT	CASTVGQVSDTQYF
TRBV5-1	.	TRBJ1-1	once	TGCGCCAGCAGCTTCGGGACTGGTTTGTACACTGAAGCTTTCTTT	CASSFGTGLYTEAFF
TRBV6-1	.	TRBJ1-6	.	TGTGCCAGCAGTGAAGAAACAGGCGATCGTTCACCCCTCCACTTT	CASSEETGDRSPLHF
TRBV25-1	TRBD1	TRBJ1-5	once	TGTGCCAGCAGTGCGACAGGGAGTAATCAGCCCCAGCATTTT	CASSATGSNQPQHF
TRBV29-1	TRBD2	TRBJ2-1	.	TGCAGCACGGGACTAGCGGGACCCTACAATGAGCAGTTCTTC	CSTGLAGPYNEQFF
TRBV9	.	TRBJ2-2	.	TGTGCCAGCAGCGTAGGCTCTGGAGTCGGCACCGGGGAGCTGTTTTTT	CASSVGSGVGTGELFF
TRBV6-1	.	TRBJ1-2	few	TGTGCCAGCAGTGAAGAAGTAACGGCCAACTATGGCTACACCTTC	CASSEEVTANYGYTF
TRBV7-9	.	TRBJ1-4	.	TGTGCCAGCAGCTTCAAACAGGGACAAGTTGGAAAACTGTTTTTT	CASSFKQGQVGKLFF
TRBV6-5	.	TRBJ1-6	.	TGTGCCAGCAGTTCCGGGACCATGAGTTCACCCCTCCACTTT	CASSSGTMSSPLHF
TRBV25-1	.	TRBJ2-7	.	TGTGCCAGCAGTGAATCGGGGCTATACGAGCAGTACTTC	CASSESGLYEQYF
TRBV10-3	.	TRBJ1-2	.	TGTGCCATCAGTGAGTCTGCCGCTAACTATGGCTACACCTTC	CAISESAANYGYTF
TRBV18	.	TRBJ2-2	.	TGTGCCAGCTCATCCAACCGGGACCTCACCGGGGAGCTGTTTTTT	CASSSNRDLTGELFF
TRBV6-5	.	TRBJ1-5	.	TGTGCCAGCAGTTTAACAGGGTTGAGCAATCAGCCCCAGCATTTT	CASSLTGLSNQPQHF
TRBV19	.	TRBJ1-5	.	TGTGCCAGTAGCCCACAGGGAATTGACAATCAGCCCCAGCATTTT	CASSPQGIDNQPQHF
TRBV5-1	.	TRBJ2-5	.	TGCGCCAGCAGCTTCTCAGGCGCGGGGGAGACCCAGTACTTC	CASSFSGAGETQYF
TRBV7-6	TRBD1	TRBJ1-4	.	TGTGCCAGCAGCTTAGGGACAGGCCCTAATGAAAAACTGTTTTTT	CASSLGTGPNEKLFF
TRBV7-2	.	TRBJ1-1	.	TGTGCCAGCAGCGTCCGGAGGTCAAACACTGAAGCTTTCTTT	CASSVRRSNTEAFF
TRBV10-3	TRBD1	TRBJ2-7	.	TGTGCCATCAGTAATGGACAGGGCTCCTACGAGCAGTACTTC	CAISNGQGSYEQYF
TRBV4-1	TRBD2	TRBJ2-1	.	TGCGCCAGCAGCCAGGGGGGGAACACCTACAATGAGCAGTTCTTC	CASSQGGNTYNEQFF
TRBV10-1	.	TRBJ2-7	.	TGCGCCAGCAGTGAGGGGACCCAGTTTTACGAGCAGTACTTC	CASSEGTQFYEQYF
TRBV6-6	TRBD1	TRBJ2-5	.	TGTGCCAGCAGCCGTCCAGGGGGCCGAGAGACCCAGTACTTC	CASSRPGGRETQYF
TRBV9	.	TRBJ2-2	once	TGTGCCAGCAGCGGGTGGGGAAAACTAGGCGCGAACACCGGGGAGCTGTTTTTT	CASSGWGKLGANTGELFF
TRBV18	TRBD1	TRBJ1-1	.	TGTGCCAGCTCACCGTCACGACAGGGCCTGAACACTGAAGCTTTCTTT	CASSPSRQGLNTEAFF
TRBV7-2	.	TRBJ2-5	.	TGTGCCAGCAGCCGGCAGGTGTGGGGCGAGACCCAGTACTTC	CASSRQVWGETQYF
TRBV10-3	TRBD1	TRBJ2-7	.	TGTGCCATCAGTCCGGGACAGGGGGTTAACGAGCAGTACTTC	CAISPGQGVNEQYF
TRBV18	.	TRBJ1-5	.	TGTGCCAGCTCACCACAAATTCTCGTCCGGGACGGTCAGCCCCAGCATTTT	CASSPQILVRDGQPQHF
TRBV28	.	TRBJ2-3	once	TGTGCCAGCAGACCGACCAAGCGGGCTAGCACAGATACGCAGTATTTT	CASRPTKRASTDTQYF
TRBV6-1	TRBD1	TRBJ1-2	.	TGTGCCAGCAGGATCGGGACAGGCGATGGCTACACCTTC	CASRIGTGDGYTF
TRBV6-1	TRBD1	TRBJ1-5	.	TGTGCCAGCAGTAAGACAGGGTTTAGTAATCAGCCCCAGCATTTT	CASSKTGFSNQPQHF
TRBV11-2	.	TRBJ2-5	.	TGTGCCAGCAGCTTATCGACAGGACTGGGCCAAGAGACCCAGTACTTC	CASSLSTGLGQETQYF
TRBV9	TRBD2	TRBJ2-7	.	TGTGCCAGCAGCGTATCTAGCGGATCCTCCTACGAGCAGTACTTC	CASSVSSGSSYEQYF
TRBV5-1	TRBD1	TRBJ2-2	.	TGCGCCAGCAGCTTGGCACCGGGACAGGGTACAACCGGGGAGCTGTTTTTT	CASSLAPGQGTTGELFF
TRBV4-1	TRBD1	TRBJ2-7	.	TGCGCCAGCAGCCAGGGACCAGACAGGGCCAACGAGCAGTGCTTC	CASSQGPDRANEQCF
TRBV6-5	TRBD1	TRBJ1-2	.	TGTGCCAGCAGTTTGACAGGGGATCCTCGAAACTATGGCTACACCTTC	CASSLTGDPRNYGYTF
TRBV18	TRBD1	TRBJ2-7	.	TGTGCCAGCTCACCGCCGGACAGGACCTACGAGCAGTACTTC	CASSPPDRTYEQYF
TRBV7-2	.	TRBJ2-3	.	TGTGCCAGCAGCTTAAGCTGGGCCACAGATACGCAGTATTTT	CASSLSWATDTQYF
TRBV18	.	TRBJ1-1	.	TGTGCCAGCTCACCGGGGAGGGCCGAGGTGAACACTGAAGCTTTCTTT	CASSPGRAEVNTEAFF
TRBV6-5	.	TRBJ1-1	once	TGTGCCAGCAGACGTGATGGGAGCACTGAAGCTTTCTTT	CASRRDGSTEAFF
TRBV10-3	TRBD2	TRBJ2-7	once	TGTGCCGTAGCCCCTAGCGGGAACAAAGCCTACGAGCAGTACTTC	CAVAPSGNKAYEQYF
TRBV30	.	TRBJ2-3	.	TGTGCCTGGAGTCAAAGCACAGATACGCAGTATTTT	CAWSQSTDTQYF